This T cell receptor beta chain was captured in a study of T cell responses to AZD1222 COVID-19 vaccine. Using immunoSEQ multiplex PCR, the repertoire was profiled, and TCRdb retains in-frame clones only, with some absent. The repertoire includes more than 140,000 clones, 90% to 95% of them detected once, and 0.7% to 1% sits in the top ten. The sequencing here drew on peripheral blood, taken on day 0 of MenACWY control vaccination. This TCR was recovered from an adult in good health.

The CDR3 DNA reads TGTGCCAGCAGCTTCGGGACAAACTACGAGCAGTACTTC. The encoded protein is CASSFGTNYEQYF. The chain is built from TRBV7-3 and TRBJ2-7; TRBD1 is a possible D gene (6 bases). Germline V gene data show CDR1 as SGHTA and CDR2 as FQGTGA. V gave up 3 bases and J gave up 3 bases, with 9 bases separating them. The CDR3 has 13 residues.